A selection of T cell receptor beta chains follows, all from one sample in a study of blood T cells in healthy people across ages. TCRdb re-called the 5' RACE reads with MiXCR, one entry per CDR3 protein. The top ten hold less than 20% of the sample, which has fewer than 1,000,000 distinct CDR3 sequences, more than 35% seen once. The sample was blood. The receptor set was obtained from a man older than 75 in good health. Each CDR3 is given with its conserved first and last residue. A D gene is named only where the DNA matches it firmly. Not all rows give a size; the values are once, few, many and, for expanded clones, a class.

TRBD1	TRBV6-1	TRBJ2-1	once	TGTGCCAGCAGTGGGGACAGGTCGCAAGAGACCCAGTTCTTC	CASSGDRSQETQFF
TRBD1	TRBV6-2/TRBV6-3	TRBJ2-4	.	TGTGCCAGCAGTTATCAACGGGACAGACAGCAGTACTTC	CASSYQRDRQQYF
.	TRBV29-1	TRBJ2-6	.	TGCAGCGTTGGACAAAACTCTGGGGCCAACGTCCTGACTTTC	CSVGQNSGANVLTF
.	TRBV21-1	TRBJ1-5	.	TGTGCCAGCAGCAAAACGGTTGTTAGGAGCAATCAGCCCCAGCATTTT	CASSKTVVRSNQPQHF
.	TRBV7-2	TRBJ2-4	many	TGTGCCAGCAGCTCCTCCCCCAACATTCAGTACTTC	CASSSSPNIQYF
.	TRBV9	TRBJ2-3	.	TGTGCCAGCAGCGCGGGGGGCGCAGATACGCAGTATTTT	CASSAGGADTQYF
.	TRBV11-2	TRBJ2-5	few	TGTGCCAGCAGCCCCCAGGGTATTAGTGTGGAGACCCAGTACTTC	CASSPQGISVETQYF
.	TRBV5-1	TRBJ2-7	few	TGCGCCAGCAGCATAAGACAGGAAAACTACGAGCAGTACTTC	CASSIRQENYEQYF
TRBD1	TRBV6-2/TRBV6-3	TRBJ2-1	few	TGTGCCACCTCTGCTCTGGGGGGACAGGGGTTCAATGAGCAGTTCTTC	CATSALGGQGFNEQFF
TRBD1	TRBV25-1	TRBJ1-2	.	TGTGCCAGCAGTGAGGGGGGCAGGGGGCTTTATGGCTACACCTTC	CASSEGGRGLYGYTF
TRBD2	TRBV20-1	TRBJ2-1	.	TGCAGTGCTAGAGGGCGGACTAGCGGGAGCTCCTGCAATGAGCAGTTCTTC	CSARGRTSGSSCNEQFF
.	TRBV5-6	TRBJ2-2	.	TGTGCCTGCAGCTTGGGGGACACCGGGGAGCTGTTTTTT	CACSLGDTGELFF
.	TRBV29-1	TRBJ2-7	few	TGCAGCGTTGAGATCAGGGGAAATTCTCCAACCTACGAGCAGTACTTC	CSVEIRGNSPTYEQYF
.	TRBV11-2	TRBJ2-7	.	TGTGCCAGCAGGATCCGGAGCGGCTCCTACAATGAGCAGTACTTC	CASRIRSGSYNEQYF
.	TRBV6-5	TRBJ2-7	.	TGTGCCAGCAGTCTAGAGCCACAAGGGGCCCAGTACTTC	CASSLEPQGAQYF
TRBD2	TRBV20-1	TRBJ2-7	few	TGCAGTGCTAGACCGGGACTAAGGTTAGGGGAGCAGTACTTC	CSARPGLRLGEQYF
.	TRBV5-1	TRBJ1-6	.	TGCGCCAGCAGCTTGGACATACATTCACCCCTCCACTTT	CASSLDIHSPLHF
.	TRBV7-2	TRBJ2-7	few	TGTGCCAGCAGCTCGGGACCTAGCGCCCTGGGGGAGCAGTACTTC	CASSSGPSALGEQYF
.	TRBV12-3/TRBV12-4	TRBJ2-4	.	TGTGCCAGCAGTCGGGACAACAAAAACATTCAGTACTTC	CASSRDNKNIQYF